The entry below describes one TCR beta chain. What it binds is unknown. This specimen includes other DNA sequences encoding the same CDR3. This record belongs to a study of cytomegalovirus exposure and HLA in healthy donors. V lost 1 base and J 2 bases, leaving 10 bases between the germline ends. Germline CDR1 reads SGHRS; CDR2 reads YFSETQ. There are 14 residues in the CDR3. Study results and caveats: CMV serostatus was the only recorded immune exposure for donors.

Primers: 60 Vbeta forward and 13 Jbeta reverse. Libraries were prepared by immunoSEQ multiplex PCR; TCRdb keeps only in-frame clonotypes and omits some of them. The sample records approximately 150,000 clones, around three quarters being singletons. The chain links TRBV5-1 to TRBJ2-7, with D maybe TRBD1 (5 bases). This TCR was recovered from a woman aged 18-29 years in good health and CMV-seropositive. Sequencing input: PBMCs. The CDR3 sequence is CASSLTGPTYEQYF. The CDR3 DNA sequence: TGCGCCAGCAGCTTGACAGGTCCTACCTACGAGCAGTACTTC.